This entry features one TCR beta chain sequence. Its target is not known. The conserved phenylalanine or tryptophan is not found at the CDR3 terminus, so this likely reflects a read error. The DNA is left out, because the CDR3 cannot be placed on it with certainty; the CDR3 is given as TCRdb lists it. The entry originates in a study of siplizumab effects on memory and regulatory T cells. The protocol was immunoSEQ multiplex PCR, while the TCRdb copy is restricted to in-frame clones and leaves out a portion. Among around 95,000 clones listed, roughly 93% were seen once. Study-wide results and caveats: Siplizumab produced a significant reduction in alloreactive sequences that were traceable to unstimulated CD4+ memory cells.

The CDR3 adds up to 10 amino acids, both ends counted. The germline gives CDR1 WNHNN, CDR2 SYGVQD (reference sequence). This sequence joins TRBV10-1 and TRBJ1-5. This receptor was taken from a human donor in good health. Material for sequencing was non-Treg CD4+ T cells sorted from blood. CDR3 sequence: CASRPPPRGS.